These T cell receptor beta chains were read from a single sample in a study of cytomegalovirus exposure and HLA in healthy donors. Assay used: immunoSEQ multiplex PCR; TCRdb lists only in-frame clones, some missing. The sample lists around 150,000 clones; roughly three quarters were seen once. Sequencing input: PBMCs. These receptors all stem from a man younger than 45 in good health and CMV-seronegative. Both conserved end residues are trimmed from each CDR3.

>11|TRBV2|TRBJ2-7
ASREYVTGKQY
>11|TRBV4-1|TRBJ1-1
ASSRGQITEAF
>9|TRBV6-4|TRBJ2-1
ASKTAYEQF
>14|TRBV9|TRBJ2-1
ASSHFPGLANNEQF
>10|TRBV19|TRBJ1-5
ASSYTYQPQH
>11|TRBV11-2|TRBJ2-3
ASSLSAGDTQY
>14|TRBV5-1|TRBJ2-7
ASRPGTSGRAYEQY
>13|TRBV6-1|TRBJ2-7
ASSSGLAGIYEQY
>12|TRBV10-3|TRBJ2-7
AIRTQGAPYEQY
>12|TRBV29-1|TRBJ1-3
SVGGGSPGNTIY
>17|TRBV7-9|TRBJ1-1
ASSLFPAGTGSLNTEAF